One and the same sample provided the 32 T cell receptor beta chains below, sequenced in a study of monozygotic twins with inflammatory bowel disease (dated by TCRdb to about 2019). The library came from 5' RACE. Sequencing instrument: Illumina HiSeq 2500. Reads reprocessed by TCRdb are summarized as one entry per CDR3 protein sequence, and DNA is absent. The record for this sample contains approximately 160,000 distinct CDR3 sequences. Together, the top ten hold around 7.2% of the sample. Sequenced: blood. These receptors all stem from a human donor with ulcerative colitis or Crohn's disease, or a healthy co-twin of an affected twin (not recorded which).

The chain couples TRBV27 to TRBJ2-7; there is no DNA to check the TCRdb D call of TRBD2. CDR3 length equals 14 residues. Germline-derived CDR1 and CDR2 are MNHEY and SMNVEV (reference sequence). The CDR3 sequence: CASKVLAASYEQYF.

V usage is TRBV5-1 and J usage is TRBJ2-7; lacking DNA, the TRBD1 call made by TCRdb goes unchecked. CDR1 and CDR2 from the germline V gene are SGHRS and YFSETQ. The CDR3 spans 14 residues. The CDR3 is CASSLVGENYEQYF.

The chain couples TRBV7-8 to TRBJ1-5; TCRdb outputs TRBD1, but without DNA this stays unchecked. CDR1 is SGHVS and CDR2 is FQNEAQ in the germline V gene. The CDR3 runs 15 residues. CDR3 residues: CASSVNRGRDQPQHF.

The CDR3 spells CASSLYPTRMGTPDTQYF. The genes are TRBV7-3 and TRBJ2-3; TCRdb proposes TRBD1, but this gene call is untestable without DNA. This CDR3 spans 18 amino acids. Germline lookup yields CDR1 SGHTA and CDR2 FQGTGA.

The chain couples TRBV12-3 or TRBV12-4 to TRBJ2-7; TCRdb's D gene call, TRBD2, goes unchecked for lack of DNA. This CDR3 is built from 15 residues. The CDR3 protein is CASSSRVLSSYEQYF.

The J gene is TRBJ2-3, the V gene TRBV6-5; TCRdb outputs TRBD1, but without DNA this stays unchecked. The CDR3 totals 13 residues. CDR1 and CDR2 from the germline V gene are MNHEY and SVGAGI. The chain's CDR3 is CTSGDRGTDTQYF.

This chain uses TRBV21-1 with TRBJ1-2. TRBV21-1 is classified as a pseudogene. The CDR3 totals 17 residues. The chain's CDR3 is CASSNYLYSEALYGYTF.

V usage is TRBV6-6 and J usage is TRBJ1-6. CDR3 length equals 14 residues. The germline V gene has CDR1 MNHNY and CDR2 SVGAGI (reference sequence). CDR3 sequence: CASRASSYNSPLHF.

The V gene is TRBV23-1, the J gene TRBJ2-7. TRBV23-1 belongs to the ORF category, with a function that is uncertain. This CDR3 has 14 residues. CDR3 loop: CASSRHWSSYEQYF.

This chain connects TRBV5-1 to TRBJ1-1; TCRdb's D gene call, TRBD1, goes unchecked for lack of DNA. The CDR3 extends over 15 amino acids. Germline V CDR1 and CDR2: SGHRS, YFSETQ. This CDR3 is CASSIGTGGGTEAFF. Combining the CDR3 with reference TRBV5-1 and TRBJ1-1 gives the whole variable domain KAGVTQTPRYLIKTRGQQVTLSCSPISGHRSVSWYQQTPGQGLQFLFEYFSETQRNKGNFPGRFSGRQFSNSRSEMNVSTLELGDSALYLCASSIGTGGGTEAFFGQGTRLTVV.

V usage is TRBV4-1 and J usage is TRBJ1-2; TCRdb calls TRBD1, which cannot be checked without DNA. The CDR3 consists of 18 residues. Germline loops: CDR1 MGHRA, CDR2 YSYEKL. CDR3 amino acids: CASRQRALGGSKNYGYTF.

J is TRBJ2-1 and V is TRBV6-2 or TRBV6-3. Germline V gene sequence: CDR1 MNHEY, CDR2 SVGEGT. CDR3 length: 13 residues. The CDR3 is CASSYGPYNEQFF.

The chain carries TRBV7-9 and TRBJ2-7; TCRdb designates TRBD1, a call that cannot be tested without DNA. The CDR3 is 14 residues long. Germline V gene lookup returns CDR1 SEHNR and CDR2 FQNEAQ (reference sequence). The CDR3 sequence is CASSPPGTGNEQYF.

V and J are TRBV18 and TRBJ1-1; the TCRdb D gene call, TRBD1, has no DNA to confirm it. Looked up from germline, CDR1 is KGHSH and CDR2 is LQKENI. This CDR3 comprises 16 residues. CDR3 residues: CASSTGQGGMNTEAFF.

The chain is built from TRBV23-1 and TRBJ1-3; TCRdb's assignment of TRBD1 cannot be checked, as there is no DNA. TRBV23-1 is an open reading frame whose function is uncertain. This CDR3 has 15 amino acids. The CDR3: CASSRQANSGNTIYF.

CDR3 residues: CSVEGLTSLGYEQYF. This chain connects TRBV29-1 to TRBJ2-7; the TRBD2 assignment by TCRdb is unverifiable without DNA. CDR1 and CDR2 from the germline V gene are SQVTM and ANQGSEA. The CDR3 is 15 residues long.

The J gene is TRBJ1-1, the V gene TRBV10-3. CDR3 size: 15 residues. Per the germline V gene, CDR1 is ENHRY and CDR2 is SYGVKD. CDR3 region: CATLPFQRGYTEAFF.

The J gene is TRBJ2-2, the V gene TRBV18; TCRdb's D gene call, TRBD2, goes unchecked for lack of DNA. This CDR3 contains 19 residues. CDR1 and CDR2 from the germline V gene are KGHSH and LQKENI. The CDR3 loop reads CASSPVGLAGGPDTGELFF.

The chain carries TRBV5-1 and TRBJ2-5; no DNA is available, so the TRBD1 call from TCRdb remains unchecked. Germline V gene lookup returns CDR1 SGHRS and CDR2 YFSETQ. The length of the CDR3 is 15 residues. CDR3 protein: CASSLETGGQETQYF.

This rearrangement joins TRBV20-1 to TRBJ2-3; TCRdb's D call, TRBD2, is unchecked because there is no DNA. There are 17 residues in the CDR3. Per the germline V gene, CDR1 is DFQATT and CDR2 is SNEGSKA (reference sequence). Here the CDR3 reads CSARGLAGGPKTDTQYF.

The CDR3 reads CASSVGYPHGELFF. V is TRBV9 and J is TRBJ2-2; TCRdb selects TRBD1, and the lack of DNA leaves this call unchecked. This CDR3 has 14 residues. Germline-derived CDR1 and CDR2 are SGDLS and YYNGEE. The whole variable domain, remainder taken from reference TRBV9 and TRBJ2-2, is DSGVTQTPKHLITATGQRVTLRCSPRSGDLSVYWYQQSLDQGLQFLIQYYNGEERAKGNILERFSAQQFPDLHSELNLSSLELGDSALYFCASSVGYPHGELFFGEGSRLTVL.

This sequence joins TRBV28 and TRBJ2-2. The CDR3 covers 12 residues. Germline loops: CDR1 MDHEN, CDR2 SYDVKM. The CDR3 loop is CASYANTGELFF.

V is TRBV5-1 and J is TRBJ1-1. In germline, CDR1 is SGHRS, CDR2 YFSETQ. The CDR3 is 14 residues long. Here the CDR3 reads CASSLALLNTEAFF. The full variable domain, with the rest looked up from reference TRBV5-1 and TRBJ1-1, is KAGVTQTPRYLIKTRGQQVTLSCSPISGHRSVSWYQQTPGQGLQFLFEYFSETQRNKGNFPGRFSGRQFSNSRSEMNVSTLELGDSALYLCASSLALLNTEAFFGQGTRLTVV.

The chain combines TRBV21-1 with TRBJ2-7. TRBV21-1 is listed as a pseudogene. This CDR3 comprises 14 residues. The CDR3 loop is CASNRLANSYEQYF.

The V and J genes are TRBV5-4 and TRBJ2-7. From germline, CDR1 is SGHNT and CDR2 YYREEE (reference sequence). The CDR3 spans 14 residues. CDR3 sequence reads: CASSSTKSSYEQYF.

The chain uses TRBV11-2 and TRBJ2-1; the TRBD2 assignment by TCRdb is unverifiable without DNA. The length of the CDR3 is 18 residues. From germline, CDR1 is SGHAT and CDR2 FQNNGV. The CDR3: CASSSWGPSSVVNNEQFF.

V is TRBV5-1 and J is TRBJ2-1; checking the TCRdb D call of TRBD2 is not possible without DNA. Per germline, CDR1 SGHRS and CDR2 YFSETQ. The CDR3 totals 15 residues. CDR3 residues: CASSSTSGRRNEQFF.

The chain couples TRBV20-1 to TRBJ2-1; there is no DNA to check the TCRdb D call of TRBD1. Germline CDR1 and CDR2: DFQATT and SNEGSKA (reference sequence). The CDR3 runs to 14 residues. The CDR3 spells CGARDLRGSNEQFF.

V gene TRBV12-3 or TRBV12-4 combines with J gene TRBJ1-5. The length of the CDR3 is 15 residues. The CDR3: CASSLQGGSNQPQHF.

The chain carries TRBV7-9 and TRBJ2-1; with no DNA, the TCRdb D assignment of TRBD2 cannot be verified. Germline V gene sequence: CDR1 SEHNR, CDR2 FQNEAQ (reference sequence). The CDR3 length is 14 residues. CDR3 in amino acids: CASSPWREGNEQFF. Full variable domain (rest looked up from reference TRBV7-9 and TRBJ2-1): DTGVSQNPRHKITKRGQNVTFRCDPISEHNRLYWYRQTLGQGPEFLTYFQNEAQLEKSRLLSDRFSAERPKGSFSTLEIQRTEQGDSAMYLCASSPWREGNEQFFGPGTRLTVL.

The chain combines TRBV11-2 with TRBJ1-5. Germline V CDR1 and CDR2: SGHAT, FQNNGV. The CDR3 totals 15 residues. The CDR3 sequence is CASSLDPNSNQPQHF.

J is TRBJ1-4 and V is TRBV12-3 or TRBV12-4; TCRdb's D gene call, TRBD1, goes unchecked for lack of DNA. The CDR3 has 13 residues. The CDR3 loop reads CASTSDSREKLFF.